This T cell receptor (beta chain) is drawn from a study of CD8+ T cells in alopecia areata. Once RNA had been extracted, it was reverse transcribed into cDNA to act as the sequencing template. Profiled with immunoSEQ multiplex PCR; TCRdb holds only in-frame clones, not every one. The specimen has approximately 300,000 clones, none found just once. V shed 3 bases, J shed 5 bases, and the junction held 2 bases outside the gene matches. There are 14 residues in the CDR3. Germline assignment: CDR1 MNHDT and CDR2 YYDKIL. This clone has just a few counts. Mouse gene names apply. The CDR3 extends 4 residues past the end of the read, so its final part is completed from the germline J gene. Sorting of pooled cutaneous lymph node cells was based on CD4, CD8alpha, NKG2D, NKG2ACE and other markers.

The receptor was derived from a C3H/HeJ mouse with alopecia areata. Strain MHC haplotype: H2-k. The genes are TRBV17 and TRBJ2-1; 9 nucleotides line up with TRBD2. The sample consisted of CD4+ T cells sorted from a lymph node. The CDR3 sequence: CASSSHWGDAEQFF. CDR3 DNA, as far as it was read: TGTGCTAGCAGTAGCCACTGGGGGGATGCT.